The clone carrying this T cell receptor (beta chain) was recorded at least ten times. Its antigen is currently unknown. This specimen belongs to a study of T cell repertoires in cytomegalovirus infection. Study background: A matching HLA type, together with CMV infection, was signaled by public TCR beta signatures. Study-wide results and limits: The cumulative frequency of public TCR beta families identified carriers of CMV plus the relevant HLA. The response measured ex vivo was dominated by TCR beta clonotypes (HLA-C-restricted and CMV-specific).

Germline V gene lookup returns CDR1 SNHLY and CDR2 FYNNEI. The CDR3 covers 16 residues. The junction had 10 bases not matched to a gene; V was cut back by 5 bases and J by 5 bases. TCRdb passed the reads through MiXCR, listing each CDR3 protein once. The profile shows approximately 260,000 distinct CDR3 sequences, more than 15% of them singletons. The receptor was isolated from a human donor in good health (CMV status not recorded). Some clones in this sample may be carry-over from other donors' samples. The sequenced material came from CD8+ T cells from PBMCs. The chain is built from TRBV2 and TRBJ2-1; 9 bases fit TRBD2. CDR3 loop: CASSTTSGYVNNEQFF. CDR3 DNA sequence: TGTGCCAGCAGTACTACTAGCGGGTATGTCAACAATGAGCAGTTCTTC.